This T cell receptor beta chain was sequenced in a study of T cell repertoires in cytomegalovirus infection. Across the whole study: Public TCR beta signatures marked donors with CMV infection and the matching HLA.

This clonotype appeared a few times. Antigen: not known. Via MiXCR, TCRdb re-called the reads, giving one row per CDR3 protein. Counted here are 300,000 to 400,000 distinct CDR3 sequences, around 25% occurring once; the ten biggest clones make up 13%. CDR1 DFQATT and CDR2 SNEGSKA come from the germline V gene (reference sequence). The V end lost 5 bases, the J end lost 8 bases, and 12 bases lay between the germline ends. The CDR3 runs 12 residues. This sample comprised cultured PBMCs, obtained from culture after CMV antigen stimulation. The J gene is TRBJ1-4, the V gene TRBV20-1; D gene uncertain. This clonotype was sampled from a human donor in good health (CMV status not recorded). Some clones in this sample may be carry-over from other donors' samples. CDR3 sequence: CSAHTVGEKLFF. In nucleotides, the CDR3 is TGCAGTGCTCATACAGTGGGGGAAAAACTGTTTTTT.